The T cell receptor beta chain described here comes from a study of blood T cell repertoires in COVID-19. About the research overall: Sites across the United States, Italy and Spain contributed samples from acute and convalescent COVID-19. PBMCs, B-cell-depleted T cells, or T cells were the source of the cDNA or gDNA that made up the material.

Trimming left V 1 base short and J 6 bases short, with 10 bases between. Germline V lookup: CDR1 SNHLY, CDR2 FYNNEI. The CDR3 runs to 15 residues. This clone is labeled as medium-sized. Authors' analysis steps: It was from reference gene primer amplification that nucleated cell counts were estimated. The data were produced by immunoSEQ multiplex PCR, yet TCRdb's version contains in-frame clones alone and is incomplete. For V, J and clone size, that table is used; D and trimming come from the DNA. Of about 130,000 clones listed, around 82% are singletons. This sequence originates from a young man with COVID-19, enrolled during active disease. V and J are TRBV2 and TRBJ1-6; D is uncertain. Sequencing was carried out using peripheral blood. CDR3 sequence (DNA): TGTGCCAGCAGTGAAGGACAAGAAGTTAATTCACCCCTCCACTTT. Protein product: CASSEGQEVNSPLHF.